The entry below describes one T cell receptor (beta chain). This clonotype has more than one count but fewer than ten. The target of this receptor is not known. No much larger clone exists at a distance of one base, and base qualities are not known. The data were taken from a study of response to subunit inactivated influenza vaccine (dated 2018 in TCRdb). About the full investigation: Deep quantitative T cell receptor repertoire profiling was used in the study to track responses to a trivalent subunit inactivated influenza vaccine.

Receptor amplification or capture employed RT-PCR. Sequencing took place on an Illumina HiSeq 2500. TCRdb reprocessed the public reads (quality trimming at Q25 with fastp, clone calling with MiXCR) and kept in-frame beta chains. Every entry covers one CDR3 protein and lists the most common genes and DNA from its rows. This sample comprises hundreds of thousands of distinct CDR3 sequences, 14% of them detected only once. The leading ten clones occupy 7.6% of the sample. Overall study outcomes, separate from this receptor: The authors proposed that each seasonal influenza vaccination may bring in only a limited number of new T cells.

There are 14 amino acids in the CDR3, from cysteine to phenylalanine inclusive. This entry keeps only the CDR3 DNA: 42 bases, framed from base 1. CDR1 and CDR2, looked up from the germline V gene, are SQVTM and ANQGSEA. Trimming takes 6 bases off V and 0 bases off J; junction bases not matched to a gene: 4. Rearrangement joined TRBV29-1 to TRBJ1-5, with 8 central nucleotides matching TRBD1. The receptor comes from a man between 50 and 59 years old who received an inactivated influenza vaccine. Donor details come from another sample of the same person, matched by shared clones. The source was PBMCs from blood, collected less than 15 days before vaccination. The CDR3 here reads CSVGTGYSNQPQHF. In nucleotides, the sequence is TGCAGCGTGGGGACAGGCTATAGCAATCAGCCCCAGCATTTT.